Shown below are 13 T cell receptor beta chains from a single sample sequenced in a study of shared clonotypes between healthy human individuals. Clones were read by immunoSEQ multiplex PCR, and TCRdb kept only the in-frame ones, dropping some. This repertoire shows some 1.4 million clones, about 96% found once; its top ten account for roughly 1.2%. The specimen was naive CD4+ T cells sorted from blood. Subset indicated: CD45RA+ positively selected. The receptors shown here come from a man aged 25 to 40 in good health.

The CDR3 is CASSLGQGDPGELFF. The DNA of the CDR3 is TGTGCCAGCAGTCTGGGACAGGGGGACCCCGGGGAGCTGTTTTTT. The chain recombines TRBV5-4 with TRBJ2-2; TRBD1 matches at 11 bases. CDR1 and CDR2 from the germline V gene are SGHNT and YYREEE (reference sequence). CDR3 length: 15 amino acids. The J segment lost 6 bases and the V segment lost 5 bases, leaving 6 bases of the junction unmatched.

This chain connects TRBV10-3 to TRBJ2-3; TRBD2 matches 15 bases. Germline CDR1 is ENHRY and CDR2 is SYGVKD. Trimming cost V 6 bases and J 0 bases; bases outside gene matches: 7. CDR3 size: 18 residues. The CDR3: CAISGLAGGMGSTDTQYF. CDR3 sequence (DNA): TGTGCCATCAGCGGACTAGCGGGAGGGATGGGTAGCACAGATACGCAGTATTTT.

V gene TRBV2 combines with J gene TRBJ1-5; possible D gene TRBD1, 5 bases. The CDR3 loop spans 15 amino acids. Germline CDR1 reads SNHLY; CDR2 reads FYNNEI. V was shortened by 5 bases and J by 4 bases, with 15 bases between the two germline ends. In DNA form, the CDR3 reads TGTGCCAGCAGTACCGAGGGGATGGGGAATCAGCCCCAGCATTTT. This codes for CASSTEGMGNQPQHF.

The chain links TRBV6-5 to TRBJ2-3, with D unclear. This CDR3 is 15 amino acids long. The germline gives CDR1 MNHEY, CDR2 SVGAGI. V was pared by 5 bases and J by 2 bases, with 14 bases between. The CDR3 nucleotides read TGTGCCAGCAGTAGATCCTGGGGTATCACAGATACGCAGTATTTT. Translating it yields CASSRSWGITDTQYF.

CDR3 in amino acids: CASSKDCDEQFF. The CDR3 DNA reads TGTGCCAGCAGCAAAGATTGCGATGAGCAGTTCTTC. V is TRBV21-1 and J is TRBJ2-1; the table's TRBD2 call for D was not verified on the DNA. TRBV21-1 is designated a pseudogene. The CDR3 has 12 residues.

Notes on this clone: Other DNA sequences within the sample encode an identical CDR3. The chain recombines TRBV5-4 with TRBJ2-7; D is ambiguous. Deletions cut 0 bases from V and 0 bases from J, with 4 bases between. Germline CDR1 reads SGHNT; CDR2 reads YYREEE (reference sequence). This CDR3 is 13 amino acids long. The CDR3: CASSLGNSYEQYF. For the CDR3, the DNA is TGTGCCAGCAGCTTGGGGAACTCCTACGAGCAGTACTTC.

V and J are TRBV5-5 and TRBJ2-7, with TRBD2 matching over 8 bases. CDR3 length: 20 amino acids. Germline-derived CDR1 and CDR2 are SGHKS and YYEKEE (reference sequence). The V gene end was trimmed by 0 bases and the J gene end by 2 bases; junction bases not matched to a gene: 19. The CDR3 spells CASSLVPGNPPSGPPYEQYF. The CDR3 coding sequence is TGTGCCAGCAGCTTGGTACCAGGGAATCCGCCTAGCGGGCCCCCCTACGAGCAGTACTTC.

The chain combines TRBV28 with TRBJ1-1; no clear D. With 8 bases removed from V and 4 bases from J, the gap between germline ends came to 11 bases. The CDR3 is 12 amino acids. Germline CDR1 MDHEN, CDR2 SYDVKM. The CDR3 bases are TGTGCCAGCGGCCTGGGCGTCACTGAAGCTTTCTTT. Protein sequence: CASGLGVTEAFF.

Comments on this clone: The same CDR3 is also encoded by other DNA sequences in this sample. V is TRBV9 and J is TRBJ2-7; D is undetermined. Germline CDR1 is SGDLS and CDR2 is YYNGEE. Trimming cost V 0 bases and J 4 bases, with 8 bases left between them. This CDR3 contains 13 residues. The CDR3 sequence: CASSVAPGYEQYF. The CDR3 region has the DNA TGTGCCAGCAGCGTAGCTCCCGGGTACGAGCAGTACTTC.

The chain employs TRBV28 and TRBJ2-7, with 11 bases identical to TRBD2. Per germline, CDR1 MDHEN and CDR2 SYDVKM. The CDR3 spans 12 residues. Trimming removed 9 bases from V and 5 bases from J; junction bases left unmatched: 3. Here the CDR3 DNA reads TGTGCCAGTACGACTAGCGGGGACGAGCAGTACTTC. Its translation is CASTTSGDEQYF. Filled out from reference TRBV28 and TRBJ2-7, the complete variable domain reads DVKVTQSSRYLVKRTGEKVFLECVQDMDHENMFWYRQDPGLGLRLIYFSYDVKMKEKGDIPEGYSVSREKKERFSLILESASTNQTSMYLCASTTSGDEQYFGPGTRLTVT.

V and J are TRBV9 and TRBJ2-1, with D perhaps matching TRBD1 (6 bases). The V end was cut by 0 bases, the J end by 5 bases, with 18 bases between. This CDR3 contains 17 residues. CDR1 is SGDLS, CDR2 YYNGEE, per germline. CDR3 amino acids: CASSVELRTDGNNEQFF. In DNA, the CDR3 is TGTGCCAGCAGCGTAGAGCTCCGGACAGATGGGAACAATGAGCAGTTCTTC. The whole variable domain, remainder taken from reference TRBV9 and TRBJ2-1, is DSGVTQTPKHLITATGQRVTLRCSPRSGDLSVYWYQQSLDQGLQFLIQYYNGEERAKGNILERFSAQQFPDLHSELNLSSLELGDSALYFCASSVELRTDGNNEQFFGPGTRLTVL.

This clone came up once. CDR3 in DNA: TGTGCCAGCAGACTGGATAACTATGGCTACACCTTC. It encodes CASRLDNYGYTF. This chain joins TRBV28 and TRBJ1-2, with D hard to call. Trimming removed 6 bases at V and 1 base at J, with 6 bases between. Germline loops: CDR1 MDHEN, CDR2 SYDVKM. CDR3 length: 12 residues.

The chain carries TRBV5-1 and TRBJ2-7; 10 positions match TRBD2. V lost 4 bases and J lost 1; bases outside the gene matches: 8. The CDR3 length is 16 residues. Germline V lookup: CDR1 SGHRS, CDR2 YFSETQ. This chain's CDR3 is CASSPTLAGRSYEQYF. The CDR3 DNA reads as TGCGCCAGCAGCCCAACACTAGCGGGACGATCCTACGAGCAGTACTTC.